One and the same sample provided the 20 T cell receptor beta chains below, sequenced in a study of CD8 T cells in Susac syndrome. The authors reverse transcribed roughly 0.5 to 1 ug RNA with random hexamers. TCRdb reprocessed the immunoSEQ multiplex PCR reads with MiXCR, giving one entry per CDR3 protein. The sample shows 200,000 or so distinct CDR3 sequences, approximately 96% of them seen only once. The source material was CD4+ T cells from PBMCs. The receptor source for this set is a human donor with Susac syndrome.

This clonotype was recorded once. This chain uses TRBV3-1 with TRBJ1-2; D is ambiguous. With 0 bases removed from V and 4 bases from J, the gap between germline ends came to 9 bases. The CDR3 contains 14 residues. Germline V gene lookup returns CDR1 LGHDT and CDR2 YNNKEL (reference sequence). CDR3 sequence: CASSQDGGSYGYTF. The CDR3 DNA sequence: TGTGCCAGCAGCCAAGATGGTGGCAGCTATGGCTACACCTTC.

This chain connects TRBV4-1 to TRBJ1-1; possible D gene TRBD1, 5 bases. The CDR3 spans 18 residues. The V gene lost 3 bases and the J gene lost 0 bases, with 20 bases spanning the gap. The germline V gene has CDR1 MGHRA and CDR2 YSYEKL. CDR3 loop: CASSQPPGVGVMNTEAFF. CDR3 coding DNA: TGCGCCAGCAGCCAGCCCCCCGGAGTAGGGGTGATGAACACTGAAGCTTTCTTT.

The CDR3 protein is CSARSTDNQPQHF. The CDR3 DNA reads as TGCAGTGCTAGATCGACAGACAATCAGCCCCAGCATTTT. The J gene is TRBJ1-5, the V gene TRBV20-1, with a possible D match to TRBD1 (5 bases). The germline V gene has CDR1 DFQATT and CDR2 SNEGSKA (reference sequence). The CDR3 is 13 residues long. V lost 2 bases and J 3 bases, leaving 8 bases between the germline ends.

V is TRBV14 and J is TRBJ2-3, with D unclear. V gave up 5 bases and J gave up 6 bases, with 15 bases separating them. The CDR3 is 14 residues long. Germline lookup yields CDR1 SGHDN and CDR2 FVKESK. CDR3 sequence reads: CASSETPGVDTQYF. CDR3 nucleotides: TGTGCCAGCAGCGAGACACCGGGCGTGGATACGCAGTATTTT.

This chain connects TRBV20-1 to TRBJ1-1; 7 bases fit TRBD1. Losses at the gene ends were 0 bases for V and 2 bases for J; bases not matched to a gene: 12. CDR3 length: 17 amino acids. The V gene's germline CDR1 is DFQATT and CDR2 SNEGSKA (reference sequence). The CDR3: CSARDRRPGGKNTEAFF. The CDR3, as DNA: TGCAGTGCTAGAGATAGAAGGCCAGGGGGGAAAAACACTGAAGCTTTCTTT.

V gene TRBV4-3 combines with J gene TRBJ2-5; TRBD1 is a possible D gene (6 bases). V was cut by 0 bases and J by 5 bases, with 19 bases left in between. The CDR3 covers 17 residues. The germline gives CDR1 LGHNA, CDR2 YSLEER. CDR3 protein: CASSQDRGSDRMETQYF. The CDR3 DNA reads as TGCGCCAGCAGCCAAGATAGGGGGTCTGATCGCATGGAGACCCAGTACTTC.

V gene TRBV6-6 combines with J gene TRBJ2-7; either TRBD1 or TRBD2 may supply D (5 bases each). Germline V CDR1 and CDR2: MNHNY, SVGAGI (reference sequence). This CDR3 is built from 12 residues. V dropped 6 bases and J dropped 5 bases, with 11 bases sitting between them. The CDR3 is CASSLWGNEQYF. Here the CDR3 DNA reads TGTGCCAGCAGCTTATGGGGGAACGAGCAGTACTTC.

This clonotype was seen only once. The rearrangement uses TRBV12-3 or TRBV12-4 and TRBJ2-7; 7 positions match TRBD1. The CDR3 runs to 14 residues. V shed 5 bases and J 3 bases; nucleotides not matched to a gene: 7. The CDR3 is CASSRQGFDYEQYF. The CDR3, as DNA: TGTGCCAGCAGTCGACAGGGCTTCGACTACGAGCAGTACTTC.

The chain couples TRBV6-5 to TRBJ2-2; D unresolved. From germline, CDR1 is MNHEY and CDR2 SVGAGI. The CDR3 is made up of 12 amino acids. Trimming removed 5 bases from V and 3 bases from J, with 4 bases in between. CDR3 residues: CASSLYTGELFF. The CDR3 DNA is TGTGCCAGCAGTCTATACACCGGGGAGCTGTTTTTT.

This chain uses TRBV18 with TRBJ2-3; 11 nucleotides line up with TRBD2. The CDR3 is 15 amino acids. Trimming removed 4 bases from V and 0 bases from J; junction bases left unmatched: 0. The germline CDR1 and CDR2 sequences are KGHSH and LQKENI. The CDR3 loop is CASSRLAGSTDTQYF. CDR3 sequence (DNA): TGTGCCAGCTCACGACTAGCGGGGAGCACAGATACGCAGTATTTT.

The chain employs TRBV6-2 or TRBV6-3 and TRBJ2-3, with D uncertain. The CDR3 totals 18 residues. V lost 7 bases, J lost 0 bases, and 23 bases lay in between. Germline values: CDR1 MNHEY, CDR2 SVGEGT. The CDR3 spells CASTPTVGLLPSTDTQYF. The CDR3 bases are TGTGCCAGCACCCCAACTGTGGGCCTATTACCTAGCACAGATACGCAGTATTTT.

The V call is TRBV15, the J call TRBJ2-2; the match to TRBD1 covers 8 bases. Germline trimming cut 1 base from V and 4 bases from J; bases unmatched to any gene: 2. Germline V gene sequence: CDR1 LNHNV, CDR2 YYDKDF (reference sequence). The CDR3 consists of 15 residues. CDR3 in amino acids: CATSRAGQGTGELFF. The CDR3 coding sequence is TGTGCCACCAGCAGAGCTGGACAGGGCACCGGGGAGCTGTTTTTT.

The chain couples TRBV6-2 or TRBV6-3 to TRBJ2-3, with TRBD2 identical over 11 bases. The CDR3 totals 17 residues. Germline assignment: CDR1 MNHEY and CDR2 SVGEGT. Trimming at V came to 5 bases and at J to 2 bases, leaving 9 bases not matched to a gene. The CDR3 reads CASSPHRLAGPTDTQYF. The DNA of the CDR3 is TGTGCCAGCAGTCCTCATCGACTAGCGGGGCCCACAGATACGCAGTATTTT.

The CDR3 sequence: CASRRILSTDTQYF. The CDR3 DNA is TGTGCCAGCAGGCGTATCCTGAGCACAGATACGCAGTATTTT. The chain employs TRBV12-3 or TRBV12-4 and TRBJ2-3; D gene uncertain. The CDR3 length is 14 residues. Trimming took off 6 bases at V and 0 bases at J, with 10 bases between the two ends.

This chain links TRBV29-1 with TRBJ2-7, with 8 bases fitting TRBD1. Germline V gives CDR1 SQVTM, CDR2 ANQGSEA. Trimming at V came to 6 bases and at J to 3 bases, leaving 4 bases not matched to a gene. This CDR3 region has 12 residues. Here the CDR3 reads CSVGQADYEQYF. The CDR3 DNA reads TGCAGCGTGGGACAGGCCGACTACGAGCAGTACTTC.

The chain has TRBV30 and TRBJ2-7; D gene unclear. V dropped 7 bases and J dropped 7 bases, with 14 bases sitting between them. The CDR3 extends over 11 amino acids. The germline CDR1 and CDR2 sequences are GTSNPN and SVGIG (reference sequence). The CDR3 bases are TGTGCCTACAAAGCATGGGATGAGCAGTACTTC. Residues: CAYKAWDEQYF.

The chain couples TRBV27 to TRBJ2-5, with D tentatively TRBD2 (5 bases). The V and J ends lost 3 bases and 6 bases respectively, with 8 bases between them. This CDR3 has 12 residues. The germline gives CDR1 MNHEY, CDR2 SMNVEV (reference sequence). CDR3 amino acids: CASSFSVQTQYF. Here the CDR3 DNA reads TGTGCCAGCAGTTTTAGCGTTCAGACCCAGTACTTC.

This chain links TRBV11-2 with TRBJ2-1; TRBD2 might be the D (5 bases). CDR3 length equals 14 residues. Trimming took off 2 bases at V and 9 bases at J, with 14 bases between the two ends. Germline-derived CDR1 and CDR2 are SGHAT and FQNNGV. The CDR3 protein is CASSLSSDVGEQFF. In DNA form, the CDR3 reads TGTGCCAGCAGCTTAAGTAGCGATGTGGGTGAGCAGTTCTTC.

The chain combines TRBV3-1 with TRBJ2-5; 12 bases agree with TRBD2. The V gene end was trimmed by 8 bases and the J gene end by 6 bases; junction bases not matched to a gene: 16. CDR1 and CDR2 (germline): LGHDT, YNNKEL (reference sequence). The length of the CDR3 is 17 residues. The CDR3 region is CASGAGTSGPSRQTQYF. CDR3 nucleotides: TGTGCCAGCGGAGCCGGGACTAGCGGGCCGAGTCGCCAGACCCAGTACTTC.

This chain links TRBV9 with TRBJ1-2, with no clear D. CDR3 length: 12 residues. Germline lookup yields CDR1 SGDLS and CDR2 YYNGEE. V was trimmed by 0 bases and J by 7 bases, leaving 7 bases between them. CDR3 protein: CASSVALGGYTF. The CDR3 bases are TGTGCCAGCAGCGTAGCTTTAGGTGGCTACACCTTC.